The 30 T cell receptor beta chains below were found in one sample sequenced in a study of blood T cell repertoires in COVID-19. Assay used: immunoSEQ multiplex PCR; TCRdb lists only in-frame clones, some missing. Among roughly 290,000 clones listed, about 89% were seen once. Sequenced input: peripheral blood. The receptors were sampled from a woman aged 55 to 70 with acute or convalescent COVID-19.

The genes are TRBV28 and TRBJ1-5, with a possible D match to TRBD1 (6 bases). The germline V and J ends were trimmed by 3 bases and 11 bases, with 11 bases remaining between them. Germline CDR1 reads MDHEN; CDR2 reads SYDVKM. This CDR3 contains 12 residues. The CDR3 here is CASSFSHRAQHF. The CDR3 DNA reads as TGTGCCAGCAGTTTTTCACACAGGGCCCAGCATTTT.

V and J are TRBV5-1 and TRBJ1-3; 9 bases map to TRBD1. The J segment lost 0 bases and the V segment lost 5 bases, leaving 6 bases of the junction unmatched. CDR3 length: 16 residues. From germline, CDR1 is SGHRS and CDR2 YFSETQ. The CDR3 reads CASRSDRGYSGNTIYF. The CDR3 coding sequence is TGCGCCAGCAGATCTGACAGGGGGTACTCTGGAAACACCATATATTTT.

The rearrangement joins TRBV4-2 to TRBJ1-1; 7 nucleotides match TRBD1. V lost 5 bases, J lost 3 bases, and 6 bases stayed unmatched. CDR1 is LGHNA, CDR2 YNFKEQ, per germline. This CDR3 has 14 residues. The CDR3 region is CASSGRQGDTEAFF. The DNA for the CDR3 is TGTGCCAGCAGCGGACGACAGGGAGACACTGAAGCTTTCTTT.

CDR3 DNA: TGCGCCAGCAGCCAAGTTGCGGGAGGCCACAATGAGCAGTTCTTC. Amino acid sequence: CASSQVAGGHNEQFF. The chain has TRBV4-3 and TRBJ2-1, with 8 bases that match TRBD2. Looked up from germline, CDR1 is LGHNA and CDR2 is YSLEER. The CDR3 consists of 15 residues. J was trimmed by 5 bases and V by 1 base; bases with no gene match: 4.

The rearrangement links TRBV13 to TRBJ2-5; 10 nucleotides match TRBD2. The J segment lost 2 bases and the V segment lost 4 bases, leaving 7 bases of the junction unmatched. The CDR3 sequence is 16 residues long. CDR1 PRHDT and CDR2 FYEKMQ come from the germline V gene (reference sequence). The CDR3 reads CASSSLLAGTQETQYF. Here the CDR3 DNA reads TGTGCCAGCAGCTCCTTACTAGCGGGGACACAAGAGACCCAGTACTTC.

This sequence joins TRBV4-1 and TRBJ2-2, with TRBD2 matching 11 bases. The CDR3 is 19 amino acids. Per germline, CDR1 MGHRA and CDR2 YSYEKL. V was clipped by 0 bases and J by 6 bases; unmatched bases: 12. Written as DNA, the CDR3 is TGCGCCAGCAGCCAAGACAGACTAGCGGGAAGTCAGGCGTCCGGGGAGCTGTTTTTT. Its translation: CASSQDRLAGSQASGELFF.

The chain recombines TRBV18 with TRBJ2-7, with a tentative D call TRBD1 (5 bases). The CDR3 covers 12 residues. Looked up from germline, CDR1 is KGHSH and CDR2 is LQKENI. The germline V and J ends were trimmed by 2 bases and 4 bases, with 6 bases remaining between them. Written as DNA, the CDR3 is TGTGCCAGCTCACCAGGGGCATACGAGCAGTACTTC. As protein: CASSPGAYEQYF.

The chain is built from TRBV10-3 and TRBJ1-3; 9 bases fit TRBD1. The CDR3 runs to 15 residues. Germline V gives CDR1 ENHRY, CDR2 SYGVKD. The V gene end was trimmed by 6 bases and the J gene end by 6 bases; junction bases not matched to a gene: 9. The CDR3 spells CAIRTGQGNLNTIYF. The CDR3 DNA follows: TGTGCCATCAGAACGGGACAGGGTAATCTAAACACCATATATTTT.

As DNA, the CDR3 is TGTGCCAGCAGCTTAAACGGAGCTAGCACAGATACGCAGTATTTT. Translated: CASSLNGASTDTQYF. This chain uses TRBV7-2 with TRBJ2-3; no clear D. With 2 bases removed from V and 0 bases from J, the gap between germline ends came to 9 bases. The germline V gene has CDR1 SGHTA and CDR2 FQGNSA. This CDR3 has 15 amino acids.

V gene TRBV4-1 combines with J gene TRBJ1-1; D ambiguous. The CDR3 consists of 13 residues. Germline V gives CDR1 MGHRA, CDR2 YSYEKL. V shed 6 bases and J shed 10 bases, with 18 bases lying between them. The CDR3 nucleotides are TGCGCCAGCAGTCCCATGGAGATCGACTCAGCTTTCTTT. Translated, it gives CASSPMEIDSAFF.

This chain joins TRBV3-1 (or the pseudogene TRBV3-2) and TRBJ1-2; D is possibly TRBD1 (6 bases). The germline V gene encodes CDR1 LGHDT and CDR2 YNNKEL (reference sequence). This CDR3 contains 15 residues. V lost 4 bases and J 4 bases, leaving 16 bases between the germline ends. The CDR3 DNA reads as TGTGCCAGCAGCCCATTTCTGGACAGCTCCTATGGCTACACCTTC. Residues: CASSPFLDSSYGYTF.

The chain joins TRBV5-6 to TRBJ1-2, with a possible D match to TRBD1 (6 bases). The CDR3 has 17 residues. V shed 0 bases and J shed 7 bases, with 22 bases lying between them. The germline CDR1 and CDR2 sequences are SGHDT and YYEEEE. The CDR3 reads CASSLAMGLQGFRGYTF. The CDR3, as DNA: TGTGCCAGCAGCTTGGCGATGGGCCTACAGGGTTTCCGTGGCTACACCTTC. Drawing the rest from reference TRBV5-6 and TRBJ1-2, the complete variable domain is DAGVTQSPTHLIKTRGQQVTLRCSPKSGHDTVSWYQQALGQGPQFIFQYYEEEERQRGNFPDRFSGHQFPNYSSELNVNALLLGDSALYLCASSLAMGLQGFRGYTFGSGTRLTVV.

The chain employs TRBV15 and TRBJ2-7, with 11 positions matching TRBD1. The germline V gene has CDR1 LNHNV and CDR2 YYDKDF (reference sequence). The CDR3 spans 17 residues. The junction had 11 bases not matched to a gene; V was cut back by 6 bases and J by 1 base. The chain's CDR3 is CATSKLPGQGGSYEQYF. As DNA, the CDR3 is TGTGCCACCAGTAAACTTCCGGGACAGGGGGGTTCCTACGAGCAGTACTTC.

The V and J genes are TRBV7-2 and TRBJ2-1; a possible D gene is TRBD2 (6 bases). Germline CDR1 reads SGHTA; CDR2 reads FQGNSA. V lost 5 bases to trimming and J lost 9 bases, with 11 bases between them. CDR3 length: 12 amino acids. The CDR3 DNA is TGTGCCAGCAGCCGGGACTTCCTTGAGCAGTTCTTC. It yields the protein CASSRDFLEQFF.

This chain links TRBV29-1 with TRBJ1-2; 8 positions agree with TRBD1. The germline gives CDR1 SQVTM, CDR2 ANQGSEA. This CDR3 comprises 13 residues. Unmatched junction bases numbered 3, after V lost 6 bases and J lost 0 bases. Here the CDR3 DNA reads TGCAGCGTCTCAGGGGGCTCTAACTATGGCTACACCTTC. This encodes CSVSGGSNYGYTF.

This clone was counted once. The chain recombines TRBV7-9 with TRBJ1-2, with D unresolved. The CDR3 is made up of 17 amino acids. Germline V gives CDR1 SEHNR, CDR2 FQNEAQ (reference sequence). Between the trimmed V and J ends, which lost 4 bases and 4 bases, there was a span of 22 bases. The CDR3, as DNA: TGTGCCAGCAGCTCTGTCCAGCGGCGGCAGTGGGGCTATGGCTACACCTTC. Its translation: CASSSVQRRQWGYGYTF.

This chain uses TRBV5-6 with TRBJ1-2, with 7 bases lining up with TRBD1. CDR3 length equals 13 residues. Losses at the gene ends were 3 bases for V and 5 bases for J; bases not matched to a gene: 4. The germline gives CDR1 SGHDT, CDR2 YYEEEE. DNA for the CDR3: TGTGCCAGCAGCTCGACAGGGTCATATGGCTACACCTTC. Its protein product is CASSSTGSYGYTF.

The rearrangement uses TRBV12-3 or TRBV12-4 and TRBJ2-2; D might be TRBD2 (5 bases). The CDR3 totals 13 residues. Trimming left V 3 bases short and J 7 bases short, with 9 bases between. The CDR3 region is CASSFGVGGELFF. The DNA for the CDR3 is TGTGCCAGCAGTTTCGGGGTCGGCGGGGAGCTGTTTTTT.

This chain links TRBV28 with TRBJ2-2, with 10 bases that match TRBD1. The length of the CDR3 is 16 residues. V was pared by 5 bases and J by 5 bases, with 8 bases of the junction left unmatched. The V gene's germline CDR1 is MDHEN and CDR2 SYDVKM. Here the CDR3 DNA reads TGTGCCAGCAGTCCACCTAGGACAGGGGGTACCGGGGAGCTGTTTTTT. Its protein is CASSPPRTGGTGELFF.

This clone occurred once. V is TRBV19 and J is TRBJ2-6; D gene unclear. The CDR3 consists of 15 residues. V shed 5 bases and J shed 0 bases, with 8 bases lying between them. Germline V gene data show CDR1 as LNHDA and CDR2 as SQIVND (reference sequence). The CDR3 loop is CASSLPSSGANVLTF. The DNA of the CDR3 is TGTGCCAGTAGTCTCCCGAGCTCTGGGGCCAACGTCCTGACTTTC.

The V call is TRBV11-3, the J call TRBJ1-1, with D hard to call. Germline CDR1 reads SGHNT; CDR2 reads YENEEA. CDR3 length: 14 residues. Trimming left V 1 base short and J 4 bases short, with 10 bases between. This chain's CDR3 is CASSLGYGSTEAFF. CDR3 coding DNA: TGTGCCAGCAGCTTAGGGTACGGGAGCACTGAAGCTTTCTTT.

The V call is TRBV5-6, the J call TRBJ2-5; 14 nucleotides align to TRBD2. CDR3 length equals 18 residues. The V segment lost 2 bases and the J segment 1 base; nucleotides outside the gene matches: 7. Germline V gene data show CDR1 as SGHDT and CDR2 as YYEEEE. DNA for the CDR3: TGTGCCAGCAGCTTCGCCGGGACTAGCGGGAGCCTCCAAGAGACCCAGTACTTC. It is translated as CASSFAGTSGSLQETQYF.

This clone was seen a handful of times. The chain uses TRBV11-1 and TRBJ1-6; the match to TRBD1 covers 8 bases. The CDR3 loop spans 14 amino acids. Germline V lookup: CDR1 SGHAT, CDR2 FQDESV (reference sequence). Unmatched junction bases numbered 4, after V lost 5 bases and J lost 7 bases. CDR3 DNA: TGTGCCAGCAGCCCAGGGGGCGCGAATTCACCCCTCCACTTT. Translating it yields CASSPGGANSPLHF.

V usage is TRBV28 and J usage is TRBJ1-2; 7 nucleotides line up with TRBD1. This CDR3 is built from 12 residues. Looked up from germline, CDR1 is MDHEN and CDR2 is SYDVKM. The V gene end was trimmed by 6 bases and the J gene end by 8 bases; junction bases not matched to a gene: 6. This chain's CDR3 is CASSGTVRGYTF. DNA for the CDR3: TGTGCCAGCAGCGGGACAGTAAGAGGCTACACCTTC.

The chain uses TRBV5-1 and TRBJ2-2, with a weak D call TRBD1 (5 bases). The CDR3 is 16 residues long. V dropped 4 bases and J dropped 6 bases, with 19 bases sitting between them. Germline V gives CDR1 SGHRS, CDR2 YFSETQ. Here the CDR3 reads CASSPLGDPFSGELFF. The CDR3 DNA reads TGCGCCAGCAGCCCTTTAGGGGATCCCTTCTCCGGGGAGCTGTTTTTT.

This clone was counted only a few times. The rearrangement uses TRBV19 and TRBJ1-2; D is possibly TRBD1 (6 bases). The CDR3 is made up of 12 amino acids. Trimming cost V 6 bases and J 4 bases, with 9 bases left between them. The germline CDR1 and CDR2 sequences are LNHDA and SQIVND (reference sequence). CDR3 residues: CASRLGGYGYTF. In DNA, the CDR3 is TGTGCCAGTAGGCTAGGGGGCTATGGCTACACCTTC.

This chain links TRBV14 with TRBJ2-2; 9 positions agree with TRBD1. CDR3 length: 17 amino acids. J was trimmed by 1 base and V by 3 bases; bases with no gene match: 6. Looked up from germline, CDR1 is SGHDN and CDR2 is FVKESK. CDR3 nucleotide sequence: TGTGCCAGCAGCCAGATCGGGACAGGGAGGAACACCGGGGAGCTGTTTTTT. It specifies CASSQIGTGRNTGELFF.

As concerns this clone: Its ends do not fully match the called genes, so a read error is possible. The J gene is TRBJ2-1, the V gene TRBV7-8, with 7 bases matching TRBD1. The CDR3 consists of 17 residues. The germline CDR1 and CDR2 sequences are SGHVS and FQNEAQ. The CDR3 reads CASTLREGVTGLHEQFF. As DNA, the CDR3 is TGTGCCAGCACCTTACGCGAGGGGGTGACAGGGCTCCATGAGCAGTTCTTC. Variable domain in full (rest from reference TRBV7-8 and TRBJ2-1): GAGVSQSPRYKVAKRGQDVALRCDPISGHVSLFWYQQALGQGPEFLTYFQNEAQLDKSGLPSDRFFAERPEGSVSTLKIQRTQQEDSAVYLCASTLREGVTGLHEQFFGPGTRLTVL.

The gene calls are TRBV28 and TRBJ2-5, with D possibly matching TRBD2 (6 bases). The CDR3 is 17 residues long. From germline, CDR1 is MDHEN and CDR2 SYDVKM. The V end lost 5 bases, the J end lost 2 bases, and 21 bases lay between the germline ends. The CDR3 DNA follows: TGTGCCAGCAGTACTGAGGGCCCACTGGCGGGGCAAGAGACCCAGTACTTC. This encodes CASSTEGPLAGQETQYF. Full variable domain (missing parts from reference TRBV28 and TRBJ2-5): DVKVTQSSRYLVKRTGEKVFLECVQDMDHENMFWYRQDPGLGLRLIYFSYDVKMKEKGDIPEGYSVSREKKERFSLILESASTNQTSMYLCASSTEGPLAGQETQYFGPGTRLLVL.

As to this clone: The same CDR3 arises from other DNA sequences in this sample as well. The V call is TRBV7-2, the J call TRBJ2-7, with a weak D call TRBD1 (6 bases). The ends were cut back, 0 bases at V and 2 bases at J, with 8 bases in the middle. Germline-derived CDR1 and CDR2 are SGHTA and FQGNSA. The CDR3 is 14 residues long. The CDR3 nucleotides are TGTGCCAGCAGCTTAGCCGCAGGGGCCTACGAGCAGTACTTC. Residues: CASSLAAGAYEQYF.